This T cell receptor beta chain is from a study of regulatory T cells in long-lasting Graves disease. Assembly of TCR beta libraries relied on iRepertoire HTBI primers together with Arm-PCR of CDR3 regions. Using its own MiXCR run on the multiplex PCR reads, TCRdb lists one record per CDR3 protein. The table includes about 470,000 distinct CDR3 sequences, about a fifth detected once. The CDR3 totals 14 residues. Between the trimmed V and J ends, which lost 6 bases and 2 bases, there was a span of 10 bases. Germline V lookup: CDR1 MNHEY, CDR2 SMNVEV (reference sequence). This sample's time point: persistent/refractory GD, antithyroid drugs over 5 years with positive TRAb. PBMC RNA served as the TCR library source.

The sample consisted of peripheral blood mononuclear cells (PBMCs), taken when the disease was refractory, from a patient treated with antithyroid drugs. This TCR came from a female donor with Graves disease. The chain has TRBV27 and TRBJ2-2, with D possibly TRBD1 on 5 matching bases. The CDR3 coding sequence is TGTGCCAGCAGGCAGGGTCTTAACACCGGGGAGCTGTTTTTT. Its translation: CASRQGLNTGELFF.